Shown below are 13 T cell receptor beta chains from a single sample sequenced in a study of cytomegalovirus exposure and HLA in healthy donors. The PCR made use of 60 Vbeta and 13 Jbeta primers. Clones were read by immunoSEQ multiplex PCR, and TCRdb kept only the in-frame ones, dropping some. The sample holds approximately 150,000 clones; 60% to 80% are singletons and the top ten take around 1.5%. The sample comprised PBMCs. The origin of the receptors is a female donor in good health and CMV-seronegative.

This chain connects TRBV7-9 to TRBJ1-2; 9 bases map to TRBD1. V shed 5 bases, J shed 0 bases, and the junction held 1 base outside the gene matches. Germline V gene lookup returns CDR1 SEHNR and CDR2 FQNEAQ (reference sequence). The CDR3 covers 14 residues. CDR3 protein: CASSRQGANYGYTF. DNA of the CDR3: TGTGCCAGCAGCCGACAGGGGGCTAACTATGGCTACACCTTC.

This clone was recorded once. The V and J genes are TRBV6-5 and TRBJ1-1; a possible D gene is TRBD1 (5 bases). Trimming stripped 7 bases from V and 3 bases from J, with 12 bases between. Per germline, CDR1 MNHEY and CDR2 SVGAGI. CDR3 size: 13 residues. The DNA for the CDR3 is TGTGCCAGCATCCAGGGAGGGGACACTGAAGCTTTCTTT. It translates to CASIQGGDTEAFF.

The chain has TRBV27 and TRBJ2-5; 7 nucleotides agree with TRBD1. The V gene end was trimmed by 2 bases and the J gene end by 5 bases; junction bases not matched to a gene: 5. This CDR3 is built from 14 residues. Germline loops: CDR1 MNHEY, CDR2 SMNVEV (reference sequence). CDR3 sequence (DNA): TGTGCCAGCAGTTTAACAGGGGAGATGGAGACCCAGTACTTC. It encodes CASSLTGEMETQYF.

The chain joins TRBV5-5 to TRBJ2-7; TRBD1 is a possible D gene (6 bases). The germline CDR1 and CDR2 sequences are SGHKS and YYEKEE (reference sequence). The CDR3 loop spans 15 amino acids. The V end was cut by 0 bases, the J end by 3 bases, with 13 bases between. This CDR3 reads CASSLAGTTLYEQYF. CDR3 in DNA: TGTGCCAGCAGCTTGGCGGGGACAACGCTCTACGAGCAGTACTTC.

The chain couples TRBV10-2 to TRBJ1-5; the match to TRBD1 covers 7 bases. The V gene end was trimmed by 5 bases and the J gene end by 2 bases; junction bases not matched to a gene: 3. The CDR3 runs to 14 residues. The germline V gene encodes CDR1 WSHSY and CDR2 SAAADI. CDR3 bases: TGCGCCAGCAGTTACCAGGGGGGCAATCAGCCCCAGCATTTT. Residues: CASSYQGGNQPQHF.

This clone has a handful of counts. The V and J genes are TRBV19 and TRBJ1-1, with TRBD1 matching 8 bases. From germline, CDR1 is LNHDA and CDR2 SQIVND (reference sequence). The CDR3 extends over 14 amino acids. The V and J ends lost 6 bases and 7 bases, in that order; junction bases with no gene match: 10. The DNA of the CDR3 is TGTGCCAGTAGGCAAGGACAGGGTCGTAGTGAAGCTTTCTTT. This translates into CASRQGQGRSEAFF.

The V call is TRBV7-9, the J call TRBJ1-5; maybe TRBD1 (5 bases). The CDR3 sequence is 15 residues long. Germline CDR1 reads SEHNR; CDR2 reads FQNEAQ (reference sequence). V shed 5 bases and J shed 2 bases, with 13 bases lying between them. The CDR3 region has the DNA TGTGCCAGCAGCCAAGACAGCGAACGCAATCAGCCCCAGCATTTT. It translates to CASSQDSERNQPQHF.

In nucleotides, the CDR3 is TGTGCCAGCAGCTTGGGGAAAAACAGGGGTGATGAGCAGTTCTTC. It is translated as CASSLGKNRGDEQFF. V and J are TRBV5-8 and TRBJ2-1; 7 bases map to TRBD1. The CDR3 sequence is 15 residues long. After removal of 0 bases from V and 8 bases from J, the junction contained 8 bases not matched to a gene. Germline lookup yields CDR1 SGHTS and CDR2 YDEGEE.

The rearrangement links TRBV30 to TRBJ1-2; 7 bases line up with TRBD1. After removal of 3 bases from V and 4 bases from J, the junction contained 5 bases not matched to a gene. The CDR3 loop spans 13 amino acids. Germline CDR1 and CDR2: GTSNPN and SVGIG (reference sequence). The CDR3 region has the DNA TGTGCCTGGAGAGCACAGGGGCCCTATGGCTACACCTTC. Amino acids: CAWRAQGPYGYTF.

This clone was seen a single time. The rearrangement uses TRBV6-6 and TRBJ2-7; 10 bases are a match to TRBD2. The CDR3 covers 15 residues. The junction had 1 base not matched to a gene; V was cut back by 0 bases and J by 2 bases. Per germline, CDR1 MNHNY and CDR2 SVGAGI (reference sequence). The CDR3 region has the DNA TGTGCCAGCAGTTACTCGCTAGCGGGGGCCTACGAGCAGTACTTC. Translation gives CASSYSLAGAYEQYF.

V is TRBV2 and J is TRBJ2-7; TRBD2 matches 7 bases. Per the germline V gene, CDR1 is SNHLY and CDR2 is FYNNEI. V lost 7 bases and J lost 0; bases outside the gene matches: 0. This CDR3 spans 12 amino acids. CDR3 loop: CASKRDSYEQYF. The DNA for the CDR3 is TGTGCCAGCAAGCGGGACTCCTACGAGCAGTACTTC.

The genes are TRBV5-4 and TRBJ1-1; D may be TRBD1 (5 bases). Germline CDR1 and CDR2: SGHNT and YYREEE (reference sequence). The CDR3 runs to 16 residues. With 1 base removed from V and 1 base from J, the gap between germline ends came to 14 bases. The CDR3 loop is CASSLTGRGSNTEAFF. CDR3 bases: TGTGCCAGCAGCTTGACGGGGCGGGGCTCGAACACTGAAGCTTTCTTT.

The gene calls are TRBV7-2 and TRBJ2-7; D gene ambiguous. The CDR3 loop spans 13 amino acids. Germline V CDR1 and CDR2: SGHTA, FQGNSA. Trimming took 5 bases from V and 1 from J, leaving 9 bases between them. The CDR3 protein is CASSLSSSYEQYF. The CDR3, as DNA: TGTGCCAGCAGCCTAAGCTCGTCCTACGAGCAGTACTTC.